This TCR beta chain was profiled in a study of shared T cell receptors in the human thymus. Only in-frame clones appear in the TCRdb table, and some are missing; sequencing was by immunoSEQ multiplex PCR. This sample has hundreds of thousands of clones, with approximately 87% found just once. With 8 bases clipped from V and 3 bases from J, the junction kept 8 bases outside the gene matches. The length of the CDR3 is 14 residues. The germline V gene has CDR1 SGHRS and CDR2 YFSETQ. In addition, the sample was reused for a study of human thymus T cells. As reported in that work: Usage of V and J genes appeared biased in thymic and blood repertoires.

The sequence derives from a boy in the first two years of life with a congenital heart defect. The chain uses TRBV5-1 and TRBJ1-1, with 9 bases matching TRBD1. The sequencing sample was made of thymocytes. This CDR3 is CASGTGIRDTEAFF. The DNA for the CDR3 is TGCGCCAGTGGGACAGGGATACGGGACACTGAAGCTTTCTTT.